The 26 T cell receptor beta chains given below trace back to one sample, sequenced in a study of blood T cell repertoires in COVID-19. The table came from immunoSEQ multiplex PCR; TCRdb's copy has only in-frame clones and leaves some out. The repertoire includes approximately 150,000 clones, 82% of them detected once, and over 15% sits in the top ten. What was sequenced was PBMCs or T cells enriched from blood (not recorded which). The receptors come from a man aged 55 to 69 who had recovered from COVID-19.

This chain uses TRBV5-8 with TRBJ2-3; 9 positions agree with TRBD2. Germline trimming cut 4 bases from V and 4 bases from J; bases unmatched to any gene: 4. This CDR3 has 14 amino acids. Germline V CDR1 and CDR2: SGHTS, YDEGEE. CDR3 nucleotide sequence: TGTGCCAGCAGCCCGGGACTAGCAGCAGATACGCAGTATTTT. Its protein product is CASSPGLAADTQYF.

The chain employs TRBV7-9 and TRBJ2-7; 10 positions agree with TRBD1. Germline CDR1 is SEHNR and CDR2 is FQNEAQ (reference sequence). The trim removed 7 bases at V and 7 bases at J, leaving 13 bases unmatched. The CDR3 length is 15 residues. CDR3 nucleotide sequence: TGTGCCAGCACCGAATTTGGACAGGGGGTTGGGGAGCAGTACTTC. Protein product: CASTEFGQGVGEQYF.

The chain carries TRBV7-3 and TRBJ1-4; D might be TRBD1 (5 bases). The CDR3 runs 15 residues. V was pared by 2 bases and J by 10 bases, with 17 bases between. Germline V lookup: CDR1 SGHTA, CDR2 FQGTGA. CDR3 sequence: CASSLDGQKGGKLFF. The CDR3 DNA reads as TGTGCCAGCAGCTTAGACGGACAAAAAGGCGGAAAACTGTTTTTT.

This chain links TRBV19 with TRBJ1-1; the D is unclear. The germline V gene has CDR1 LNHDA and CDR2 SQIVND (reference sequence). CDR3 size: 14 residues. V gave up 3 bases and J gave up 0 bases, with 8 bases separating them. The CDR3 reads CASSIKSLNTEAFF. The CDR3 DNA sequence: TGTGCCAGTAGTATTAAGAGTTTGAACACTGAAGCTTTCTTT. Drawing the rest from reference TRBV19 and TRBJ1-1, the complete variable domain is DGGITQSPKYLFRKEGQNVTLSCEQNLNHDAMYWYRQDPGQGLRLIYYSQIVNDFQKGDIAEGYSVSREKKESFPLTVTSAQKNPTAFYLCASSIKSLNTEAFFGQGTRLTVV.

V is TRBV29-1 and J is TRBJ1-2, with D perhaps matching TRBD1 (6 bases). The V end lost 1 base, the J end lost 5 bases, and 11 bases lay between the germline ends. The CDR3 is made up of 13 amino acids. Germline CDR1 is SQVTM and CDR2 is ANQGSEA. The CDR3 spells CSVEAVGGYGYTF. The DNA of the CDR3 is TGCAGCGTTGAAGCCGTAGGGGGTTATGGCTACACCTTC.

The chain joins TRBV7-2 to TRBJ2-2, with D perhaps TRBD1 (5 bases). The CDR3 loop spans 16 amino acids. Trimming took 4 bases from V and 0 from J, leaving 12 bases between them. The germline V gene encodes CDR1 SGHTA and CDR2 FQGNSA. CDR3 bases: TGTGCCAGCAGCTCTAGGCGCAGGGCGAACACCGGGGAGCTGTTTTTT. This codes for CASSSRRRANTGELFF.

This chain uses TRBV5-4 with TRBJ1-1, with a tentative D call TRBD1 (6 bases). The CDR3 extends over 17 amino acids. The germline V gene has CDR1 SGHNT and CDR2 YYREEE (reference sequence). Trimming took off 0 bases at V and 1 base at J, with 16 bases between the two ends. The CDR3 DNA reads TGTGCCAGCAGCTTGGCCTTCGGGGGCGGGGGGAACACTGAAGCTTTCTTT. Protein product: CASSLAFGGGGNTEAFF.

This clone was seen only a few times. The chain links TRBV3-1 (or the pseudogene TRBV3-2) to TRBJ1-6; no clear D gene. CDR1 is LGHDT and CDR2 is YNNKEL in the germline V gene (reference sequence). This CDR3 has 12 amino acids. V was clipped by 3 bases and J by 7 bases, with 4 bases between them. DNA for the CDR3: TGTGCCAGCAGCCACCAAAATTCACCCCTCCACTTT. The encoded protein is CASSHQNSPLHF.

Ten or more counts support this clone. This chain connects TRBV25-1 to TRBJ1-6; 11 bases are a match to TRBD1. This CDR3 region has 16 residues. CDR1 is MGHDK and CDR2 is SYGVNS in the germline V gene. Losses at the gene ends were 5 bases for V and 9 bases for J; bases not matched to a gene: 9. The CDR3 coding sequence is TGTGCCAGCAGTATGGGGACAGGGGGGCGAGGTTCACCCCTCCACTTT. Its protein is CASSMGTGGRGSPLHF.

The chain combines TRBV10-2 with TRBJ2-2; 11 nucleotides match TRBD2. V shed 2 bases and J 0 bases; nucleotides not matched to a gene: 5. The CDR3 is made up of 18 amino acids. Looked up from germline, CDR1 is WSHSY and CDR2 is SAAADI. The CDR3 sequence: CASSERLAGSANTGELFF. CDR3 sequence (DNA): TGCGCCAGCAGTGAGCGACTAGCGGGGTCCGCGAACACCGGGGAGCTGTTTTTT.

The rearrangement joins TRBV3-1 (or the pseudogene TRBV3-2) to TRBJ1-5; TRBD1 is a possible D gene (6 bases). V was clipped by 3 bases and J by 0 bases, with 15 bases between them. This CDR3 region has 17 residues. The germline V gene has CDR1 LGHDT and CDR2 YNNKEL (reference sequence). The CDR3 sequence: CASSQGHIQYSNQPQHF. CDR3 in DNA: TGTGCCAGCAGCCAGGGACACATCCAATATAGCAATCAGCCCCAGCATTTT.

Turning to this clone: The sample contains more than one DNA sequence encoding this CDR3. The chain links TRBV13 to TRBJ2-5, with a possible D match to TRBD1 (6 bases). The CDR3 covers 14 residues. The germline gives CDR1 PRHDT, CDR2 FYEKMQ (reference sequence). Trimming took off 0 bases at V and 2 bases at J, with 7 bases between the two ends. The CDR3 loop reads CASSLGRGQETQYF. In nucleotides, the CDR3 is TGTGCCAGCAGCTTAGGCAGGGGTCAAGAGACCCAGTACTTC.

The rearrangement uses TRBV2 and TRBJ2-7, with 11 bases matching TRBD2. Trimming at V came to 10 bases and at J to 3 bases, leaving 11 bases not matched to a gene. This CDR3 is 15 amino acids long. Germline V gives CDR1 SNHLY, CDR2 FYNNEI. CDR3 in DNA: TGTGCCACCGAATCGGGACTAGCGGTTCACTACGAGCAGTACTTC. This codes for CATESGLAVHYEQYF.

V usage is TRBV18 and J usage is TRBJ1-6; 7 bases are shared with TRBD1. The germline V gene has CDR1 KGHSH and CDR2 LQKENI. The CDR3 covers 14 residues. V was clipped by 3 bases and J by 6 bases; unmatched bases: 2. The CDR3 spells CASSPTGLNSPLHF. CDR3 DNA sequence: TGTGCCAGCTCACCGACAGGGCTTAATTCACCCCTCCACTTT.

V gene TRBV7-9 combines with J gene TRBJ2-7; 7 nucleotides agree with TRBD1. J lost 7 bases, V lost 5 bases, and 5 bases had no gene match. CDR1 and CDR2 from the germline V gene are SEHNR and FQNEAQ (reference sequence). The CDR3 is 12 amino acids. The CDR3 nucleotides are TGTGCCAGCAGCCTAACCAGGGGGGAGCAGTACTTC. Protein sequence: CASSLTRGEQYF.

The chain couples TRBV19 to TRBJ2-1; 7 bases agree with TRBD1. The length of the CDR3 is 18 residues. Germline CDR1 is LNHDA and CDR2 is SQIVND (reference sequence). With V trimmed by 5 bases and J by 4 bases, 17 bases remained unmatched. Here the CDR3 reads CASSATRDRVNRYNEQFF. CDR3 sequence (DNA): TGTGCCAGTAGTGCTACCCGGGACAGAGTTAATAGATACAATGAGCAGTTCTTC.

This chain connects TRBV9 to TRBJ2-5; the match to TRBD1 covers 12 bases. The germline gives CDR1 SGDLS, CDR2 YYNGEE. The CDR3 contains 16 residues. J lost 2 bases, V lost 3 bases, and 5 bases had no gene match. DNA for the CDR3: TGTGCCAGCAGCGGAGGGACAGGGGGCCCTCAAGAGACCCAGTACTTC. Its translation is CASSGGTGGPQETQYF.

Note on this clone: Other DNA sequences in the sample encode the same CDR3. The V and J genes are TRBV4-1 and TRBJ1-5; TRBD1 matches at 7 bases. Germline V lookup: CDR1 MGHRA, CDR2 YSYEKL. V trimming: 1 base; J trimming: 0 bases; junction bases outside the gene matches: 3. This CDR3 spans 16 amino acids. As DNA, the CDR3 is TGCGCCAGCAGCCAAGGCCAGGGGGGTAGCAATCAGCCCCAGCATTTT. Translation gives CASSQGQGGSNQPQHF.

V and J are TRBV27 and TRBJ2-3; 15 nucleotides line up with TRBD2. Germline V gene data show CDR1 as MNHEY and CDR2 as SMNVEV (reference sequence). The CDR3 runs 18 residues. With V trimmed by 4 bases and J by 0 bases, 5 bases remained unmatched. The DNA for the CDR3 is TGTGCCAGCAGTTCGGGACTAGCGGGGGGTATTAGCACAGATACGCAGTATTTT. The encoded protein is CASSSGLAGGISTDTQYF.

The chain joins TRBV7-8 to TRBJ2-7, with a possible D match to TRBD2 (5 bases). Trimming left V 5 bases short and J 0 bases short, with 17 bases between. From germline, CDR1 is SGHVS and CDR2 FQNEAQ. The CDR3 loop spans 16 amino acids. The CDR3 sequence: CASSPSRTAGSYEQYF. DNA for the CDR3: TGTGCCAGCAGCCCTTCCCGGACTGCGGGCTCCTACGAGCAGTACTTC.

The V and J genes are TRBV6-1 and TRBJ2-1, with 8 nucleotides matching TRBD1. Germline V gives CDR1 MNHNS, CDR2 SASEGT. The CDR3 runs to 15 residues. With 2 bases clipped from V and 5 bases from J, the junction kept 5 bases outside the gene matches. The CDR3 DNA sequence: TGTGCCAGCAGTGAAAGGGGGACAGGACACAATGAGCAGTTCTTC. As protein: CASSERGTGHNEQFF.

V usage is TRBV7-2 and J usage is TRBJ1-1; perhaps TRBD1 as D (5 bases). The CDR3 loop spans 12 amino acids. Germline V gene sequence: CDR1 SGHTA, CDR2 FQGNSA. The V end lost 5 bases, the J end lost 6 bases, and 10 bases lay between the germline ends. CDR3 loop: CASSPQGAEAFF. The CDR3 DNA follows: TGTGCCAGCAGCCCGCAGGGTGCTGAAGCTTTCTTT.

The gene calls are TRBV29-1 and TRBJ2-5; no clear D gene. Germline values: CDR1 SQVTM, CDR2 ANQGSEA. CDR3 size: 12 residues. V shed 8 bases and J shed 2 bases, with 12 bases lying between them. CDR3 protein: CSLRVGQETQYF. CDR3 in DNA: TGCAGCCTACGAGTCGGGCAAGAGACCCAGTACTTC.

J is TRBJ1-6 and V is TRBV11-2; 7 bases map to TRBD1. The CDR3 length is 16 residues. From germline, CDR1 is SGHAT and CDR2 FQNNGV. V was clipped by 6 bases and J by 2 bases; unmatched bases: 7. In DNA form, the CDR3 reads TGTGCCAGCAGTTCTAGGACAGGAACCTATAATTCACCCCTCCACTTT. The encoded protein is CASSSRTGTYNSPLHF.

The table lists this clone with a count of one. V and J are TRBV28 and TRBJ1-1; the D gene is possibly TRBD1 (5 bases). V was trimmed by 5 bases and J by 1 base, leaving 14 bases between them. Germline lookup yields CDR1 MDHEN and CDR2 SYDVKM. The CDR3 extends over 15 amino acids. CDR3 region: CASSPPGLPNTEAFF. The CDR3 DNA follows: TGTGCCAGCAGTCCCCCGGGACTGCCGAACACTGAAGCTTTCTTT. Full variable domain (remainder filled in from reference TRBV28 and TRBJ1-1): DVKVTQSSRYLVKRTGEKVFLECVQDMDHENMFWYRQDPGLGLRLIYFSYDVKMKEKGDIPEGYSVSREKKERFSLILESASTNQTSMYLCASSPPGLPNTEAFFGQGTRLTVV.

The chain recombines TRBV2 with TRBJ1-1; possibly TRBD1 for D (6 bases). This CDR3 has 16 amino acids. V was cut by 2 bases and J by 3 bases, with 16 bases left in between. Germline-derived CDR1 and CDR2 are SNHLY and FYNNEI. DNA of the CDR3: TGTGCCAGCAGTGAATATCAGGGGAGAGGGGACACTGAAGCTTTCTTT. Translated, it gives CASSEYQGRGDTEAFF.